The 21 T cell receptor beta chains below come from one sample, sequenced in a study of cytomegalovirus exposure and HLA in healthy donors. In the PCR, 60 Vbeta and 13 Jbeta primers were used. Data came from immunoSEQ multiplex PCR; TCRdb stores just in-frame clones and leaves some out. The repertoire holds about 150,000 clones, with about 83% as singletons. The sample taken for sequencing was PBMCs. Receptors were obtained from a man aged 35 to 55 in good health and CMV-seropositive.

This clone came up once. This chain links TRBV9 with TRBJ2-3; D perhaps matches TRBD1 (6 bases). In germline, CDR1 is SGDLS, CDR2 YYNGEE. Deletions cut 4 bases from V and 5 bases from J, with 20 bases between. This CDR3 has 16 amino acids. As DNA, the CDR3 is TGTGCCAGCAGCTCCCTGCCAGGGGAGATAAGAGATACGCAGTATTTT. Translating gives CASSSLPGEIRDTQYF.

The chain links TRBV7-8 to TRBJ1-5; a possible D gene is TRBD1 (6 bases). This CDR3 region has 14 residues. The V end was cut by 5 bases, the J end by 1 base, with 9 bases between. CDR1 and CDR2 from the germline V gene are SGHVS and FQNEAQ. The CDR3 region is CASSNRASNQPQHF. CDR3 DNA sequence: TGTGCCAGCAGCAACAGGGCCAGCAATCAGCCCCAGCATTTT.

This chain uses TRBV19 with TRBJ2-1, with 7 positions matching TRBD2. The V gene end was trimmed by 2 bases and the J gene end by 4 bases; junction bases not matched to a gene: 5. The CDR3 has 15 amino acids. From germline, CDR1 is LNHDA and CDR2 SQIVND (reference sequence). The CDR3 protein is CASSIQGGVYNEQFF. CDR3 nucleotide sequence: TGTGCCAGTAGTATACAGGGAGGGGTATACAATGAGCAGTTCTTC.

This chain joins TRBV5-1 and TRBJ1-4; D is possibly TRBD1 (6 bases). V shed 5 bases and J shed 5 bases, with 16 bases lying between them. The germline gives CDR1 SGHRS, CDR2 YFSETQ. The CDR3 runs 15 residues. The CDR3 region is CASSELGTQNEKLFF. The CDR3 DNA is TGCGCCAGCAGTGAACTCGGGACACAGAATGAAAAACTGTTTTTT.

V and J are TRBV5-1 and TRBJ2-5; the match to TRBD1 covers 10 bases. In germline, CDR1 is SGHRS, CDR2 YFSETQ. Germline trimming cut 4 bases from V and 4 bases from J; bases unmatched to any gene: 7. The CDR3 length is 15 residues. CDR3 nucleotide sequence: TGCGCCAGCAGCCATAGGGACAGGGGAGGAGAGACCCAGTACTTC. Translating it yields CASSHRDRGGETQYF.

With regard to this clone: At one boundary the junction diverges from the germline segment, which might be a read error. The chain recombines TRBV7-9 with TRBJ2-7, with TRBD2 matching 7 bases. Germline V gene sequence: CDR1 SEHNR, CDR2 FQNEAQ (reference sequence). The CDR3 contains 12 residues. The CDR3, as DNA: TGTTCCAGCGGGGCAGGTTCCTACGAGCAGTACTTC. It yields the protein CSSGAGSYEQYF.

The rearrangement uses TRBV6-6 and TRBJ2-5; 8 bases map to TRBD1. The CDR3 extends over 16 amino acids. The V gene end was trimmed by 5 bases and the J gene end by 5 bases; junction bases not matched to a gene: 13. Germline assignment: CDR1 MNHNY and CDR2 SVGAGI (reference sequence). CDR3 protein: CASSTPRQGPMETQYF. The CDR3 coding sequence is TGTGCCAGCAGTACCCCCCGACAGGGGCCGATGGAGACCCAGTACTTC.

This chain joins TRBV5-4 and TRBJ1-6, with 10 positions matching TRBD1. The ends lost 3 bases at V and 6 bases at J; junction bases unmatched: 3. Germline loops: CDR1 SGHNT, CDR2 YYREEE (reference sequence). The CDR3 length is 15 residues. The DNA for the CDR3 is TGTGCCAGCAGCTCAGGGACAGGGGCTAATTCACCCCTCCACTTT. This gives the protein CASSSGTGANSPLHF.

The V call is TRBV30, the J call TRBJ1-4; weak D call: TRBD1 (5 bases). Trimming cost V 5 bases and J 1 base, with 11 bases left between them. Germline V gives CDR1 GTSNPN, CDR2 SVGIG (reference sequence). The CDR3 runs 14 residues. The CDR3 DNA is TGTGCCTGGGGTGGGGGGGGAACTAATGAAAAACTGTTTTTT. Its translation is CAWGGGGTNEKLFF.

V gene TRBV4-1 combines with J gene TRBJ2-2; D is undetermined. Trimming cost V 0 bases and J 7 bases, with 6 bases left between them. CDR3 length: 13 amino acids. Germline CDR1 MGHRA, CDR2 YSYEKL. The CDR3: CASSQDSFGELFF. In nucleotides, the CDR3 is TGCGCCAGCAGCCAAGACAGTTTCGGGGAGCTGTTTTTT.

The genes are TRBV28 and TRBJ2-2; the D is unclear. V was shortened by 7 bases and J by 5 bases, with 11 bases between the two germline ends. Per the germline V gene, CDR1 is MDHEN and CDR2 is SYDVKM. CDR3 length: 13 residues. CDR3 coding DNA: TGTGCCAGCACCCGTACTGCGACCGGGGAGCTGTTTTTT. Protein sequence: CASTRTATGELFF.

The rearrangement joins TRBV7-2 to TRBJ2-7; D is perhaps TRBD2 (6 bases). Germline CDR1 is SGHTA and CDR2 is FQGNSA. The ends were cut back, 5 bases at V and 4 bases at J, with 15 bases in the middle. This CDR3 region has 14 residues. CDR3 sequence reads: CASSVSAGTYEQYF. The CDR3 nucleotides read TGTGCCAGCAGCGTGAGCGCGGGGACTTACGAGCAGTACTTC. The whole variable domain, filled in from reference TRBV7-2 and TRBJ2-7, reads GAGVSQSPSNKVTEKGKDVELRCDPISGHTALYWYRQSLGQGLEFLIYFQGNSAPDKSGLPSDRFSAERTGGSVSTLTIQRTQQEDSAVYLCASSVSAGTYEQYFGPGTRLTVT.

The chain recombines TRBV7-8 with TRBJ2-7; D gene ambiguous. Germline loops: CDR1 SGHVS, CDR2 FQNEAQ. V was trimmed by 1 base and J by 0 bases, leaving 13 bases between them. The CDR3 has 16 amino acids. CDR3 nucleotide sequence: TGTGCCAGCAGCTTAGTTAGGCTAGAGAGCTCCTACGAGCAGTACTTC. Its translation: CASSLVRLESSYEQYF. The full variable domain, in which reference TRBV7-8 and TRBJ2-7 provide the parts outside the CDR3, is GAGVSQSPRYKVAKRGQDVALRCDPISGHVSLFWYQQALGQGPEFLTYFQNEAQLDKSGLPSDRFFAERPEGSVSTLKIQRTQQEDSAVYLCASSLVRLESSYEQYFGPGTRLTVT.

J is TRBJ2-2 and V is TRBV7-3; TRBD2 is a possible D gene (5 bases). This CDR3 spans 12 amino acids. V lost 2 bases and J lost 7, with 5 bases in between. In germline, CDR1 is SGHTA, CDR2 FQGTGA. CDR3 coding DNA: TGTGCCAGCAGCTTAGAGGGCGGGGAGCTGTTTTTT. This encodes CASSLEGGELFF.

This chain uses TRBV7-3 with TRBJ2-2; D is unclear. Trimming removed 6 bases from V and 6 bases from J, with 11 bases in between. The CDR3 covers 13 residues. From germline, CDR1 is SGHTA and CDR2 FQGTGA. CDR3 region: CASSFALPGELFF. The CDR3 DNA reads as TGTGCCAGCAGTTTTGCACTCCCCGGGGAGCTGTTTTTT.

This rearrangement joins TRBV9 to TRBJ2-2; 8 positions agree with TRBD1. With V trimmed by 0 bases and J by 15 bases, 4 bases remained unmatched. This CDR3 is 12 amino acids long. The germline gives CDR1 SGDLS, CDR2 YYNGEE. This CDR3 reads CASSVVWTGMFF. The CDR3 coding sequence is TGTGCCAGCAGCGTAGTTTGGACAGGGATGTTTTTT.

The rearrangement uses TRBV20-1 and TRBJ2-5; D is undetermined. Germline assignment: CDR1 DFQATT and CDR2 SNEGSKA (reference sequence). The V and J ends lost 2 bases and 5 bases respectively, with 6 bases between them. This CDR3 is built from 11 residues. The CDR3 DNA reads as TGCAGTGCTAGATCCCAGGAGACCCAGTACTTC. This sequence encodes CSARSQETQYF.

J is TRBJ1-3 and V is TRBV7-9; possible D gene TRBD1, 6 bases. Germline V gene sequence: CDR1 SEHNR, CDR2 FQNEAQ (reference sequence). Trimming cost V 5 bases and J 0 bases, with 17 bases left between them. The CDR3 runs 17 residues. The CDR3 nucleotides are TGTGCCAGCAGCCTGTTCCCCGGGACAACCTCTGGAAACACCATATATTTT. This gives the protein CASSLFPGTTSGNTIYF.

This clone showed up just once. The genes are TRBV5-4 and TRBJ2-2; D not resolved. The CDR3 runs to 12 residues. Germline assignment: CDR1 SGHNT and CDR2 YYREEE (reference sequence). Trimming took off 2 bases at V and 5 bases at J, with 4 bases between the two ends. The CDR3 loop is CASSFPTGELFF. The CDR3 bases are TGTGCCAGCAGCTTTCCAACCGGGGAGCTGTTTTTT.

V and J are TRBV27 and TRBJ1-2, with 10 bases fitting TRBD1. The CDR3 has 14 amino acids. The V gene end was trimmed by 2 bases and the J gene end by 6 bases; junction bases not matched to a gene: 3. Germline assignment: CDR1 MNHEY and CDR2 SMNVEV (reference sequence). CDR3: CASSLRGTGDGYTF. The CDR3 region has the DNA TGTGCCAGCAGTTTACGAGGGACAGGGGATGGCTACACCTTC.

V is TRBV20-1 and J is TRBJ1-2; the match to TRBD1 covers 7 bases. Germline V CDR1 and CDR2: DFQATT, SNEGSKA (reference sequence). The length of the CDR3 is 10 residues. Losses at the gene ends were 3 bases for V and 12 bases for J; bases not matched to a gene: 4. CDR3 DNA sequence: TGCAGTGCTAGGGGACAGTCGAACACCTTC. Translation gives CSARGQSNTF.